Listed below are T cell receptor beta chains from one sample, sequenced in a study of vaccination and CD4 T cells after COVID-19. TCRdb reprocessed the PCR reads via MiXCR and lists one record per CDR3 protein. The sample carries under 8,000 distinct CDR3 sequences, roughly 50% recorded once. Antigens for these TCRs are unknown. The sample comprised CD4+ T cells from blood, cultured in vitro. These receptors came from a human donor in good health. CDR3s include the opening cysteine and the closing phenylalanine or tryptophan. D genes are given only for firm matches. Clone size is given for some rows only: seen once, a few or many times, or a class if the clone is expanded.

>few|TRBJ2-2|TRBV6-1|-
CASSDFRDKGGELFF
TGTGCCAGCTCTGACTTCCGGGACAAAGGCGGGGAGCTGTTTTTT
>-|TRBJ2-1|TRBV7-6|-
CASSSRQGRGNEQFF
TGTGCCAGCAGCTCTCGACAGGGGAGGGGCAATGAGCAGTTCTTC
>-|TRBJ1-4|TRBV25-1|-
CASSEWGRGSEKLFF
TGTGCCAGCAGTGAATGGGGGAGGGGTTCTGAAAAACTGTTTTTT
>-|TRBJ2-2|TRBV6-4|TRBD1
CASSERPGQGAAGTGELFF
TGTGCCAGCAGTGAGCGTCCGGGACAGGGGGCGGCGGGGACCGGGGAGCTGTTTTTT
>-|TRBJ2-3|TRBV7-8|-
CASSYSRRAQHRSTDTQYF
TGTGCCAGCAGCTACTCTCGGAGGGCGCAACACCGGAGCACAGATACGCAGTATTTT
>-|TRBJ2-1|TRBV6-1|-
CASSLEATGPYNEQFF
TGTGCCAGCAGCTTAGAAGCTACGGGGCCTTACAATGAGCAGTTCTTC
>-|TRBJ1-1|TRBV5-1|-
CASSADTEAFF
TGCGCCAGCAGCGCGGACACTGAAGCTTTCTTT
>few|TRBJ2-7|TRBV6-1|TRBD2
CASSESTSGSYYEQYF
TGTGCCAGCAGTGAATCGACTAGCGGGAGCTATTACGAGCAGTACTTC
>few|TRBJ2-4|TRBV7-9|-
CASSFGVAKNIQYF
TGTGCCAGCAGCTTCGGTGTAGCCAAAAACATTCAGTACTTC
>-|TRBJ2-3|TRBV10-3|-
CAIDAGEGGTDTQYF
TGTGCCATCGACGCTGGCGAGGGGGGCACAGATACGCAGTATTTT
>few|TRBJ1-6|TRBV9|TRBD1
CASSHDRGNNSPLHF
TGTGCCAGCAGCCACGACAGGGGGAATAATTCACCCCTCCACTTT
>few|TRBJ2-7|TRBV20-1|-
CSARGPGLPGEGYEQYF
TGCAGTGCTAGAGGTCCCGGACTCCCGGGGGAAGGATACGAGCAGTACTTC
>-|TRBJ2-7|TRBV6-2/TRBV6-3|TRBD1
CASTDIRGSTYEQYF
TGTGCCAGCACCGATATCAGGGGGAGCACCTACGAGCAGTACTTC
>-|TRBJ1-5|TRBV6-5|-
CASSYSIGQGQPQHF
TGTGCCAGCAGTTACTCGATAGGTCAAGGTCAGCCCCAGCATTTT
>-|TRBJ2-3|TRBV7-8|-
CASSLVRALSGDTDTQYF
TGTGCCAGCAGCTTAGTCCGGGCCCTCAGCGGAGACACAGATACGCAGTATTTT
>few|TRBJ2-3|TRBV11-3|-
CASSLEGTFSTDTQYF
TGTGCCAGCAGCTTAGAGGGTACGTTTAGCACAGATACGCAGTATTTT
>few|TRBJ1-5|TRBV7-9|-
CASSSDTTGQPQHF
TGTGCCAGCAGCTCCGACACGACCGGGCAGCCCCAGCATTTT
>-|TRBJ2-2|TRBV5-1|-
CASSLEAGQTGELFF
TGCGCCAGCAGCTTGGAGGCAGGGCAGACTGGGGAGCTGTTTTTT
>-|TRBJ2-6|TRBV10-3|-
CAISESLGGSGANVLTF
TGTGCCATCAGTGAGTCGCTGGGGGGCTCTGGGGCCAACGTCCTGACTTTC
>-|TRBJ2-3|TRBV7-2|-
CASSFSGDTQYF
TGTGCCAGCAGCTTTTCCGGGGATACGCAGTATTTT
>few|TRBJ2-7|TRBV14|TRBD1
CASSRQGALREQYF
TGTGCCAGCAGTCGACAGGGGGCCTTGCGAGAGCAGTACTTC
>-|TRBJ1-3|TRBV6-5|-
CAGSYGTPTGNTIYF
TGTGCCGGCAGTTACGGAACTCCTACTGGAAACACCATATATTTT
>-|TRBJ2-6|TRBV28|TRBD1
CASSPYGQGALGANVLTF
TGTGCCAGCAGTCCCTACGGACAGGGGGCGCTTGGGGCCAACGTCCTGACTTTC
>-|TRBJ2-7|TRBV5-5|TRBD1
CASEQGTGVYEQYF
TGTGCCAGCGAGCAGGGGACAGGGGTGTACGAGCAGTACTTC
>once|TRBJ1-2|TRBV27|-
CASSLSARRIGYTF
TGTGCCAGCAGTTTATCGGCCCGGCGGATAGGCTACACCTTC
>few|TRBJ1-6|TRBV19|TRBD1
CASSTTGVPERSPLHF
TGTGCCAGTAGTACAACAGGGGTACCCGAACGATCACCCCTCCACTTT
>-|TRBJ2-5|TRBV6-1|-
CASSVSFSAIQETQYF
TGTGCCAGCAGTGTATCCTTTAGCGCGATCCAAGAGACCCAGTACTTC
>-|TRBJ1-3|TRBV6-5|-
CASSLRPASEGNTIYF
TGTGCCAGCAGTTTACGACCGGCCTCTGAAGGAAACACCATATATTTT
>large|TRBJ2-7|TRBV7-8|-
CASSPPLRENPRGEQYF
TGTGCCAGCAGCCCCCCCTTGCGGGAGAATCCCAGGGGCGAGCAGTACTTC
>-|TRBJ2-3|TRBV20-1|-
CSAPRSGRGQTDTQYF
TGCAGTGCTCCAAGGTCTGGGCGGGGGCAAACAGATACGCAGTATTTT
>few|TRBJ2-7|TRBV27|TRBD2
CASSPTSGRASSYEQYF
TGTGCCAGCAGTCCGACTAGCGGGAGGGCTTCCTCCTACGAGCAGTACTTC
>-|TRBJ1-1|TRBV20-1|-
CSASRRGRGIMNTEAFF
TGCAGTGCTAGTCGCCGGGGGCGGGGAATAATGAACACTGAAGCTTTCTTT
>few|TRBJ1-2|TRBV25-1|-
CASRGVNYGYTF
TGTGCCAGCAGAGGGGTGAACTATGGCTACACCTTC
>-|TRBJ1-6|TRBV5-1|-
CASSLEPRNSPLHF
TGCGCCAGCAGCTTGGAGCCGCGTAATTCACCCCTCCACTTT
>few|TRBJ1-2|TRBV25-1|-
CASSGGVSGELVGYTF
TGTGCCAGCAGTGGGGGGGTGAGTGGGGAGCTAGTTGGCTACACCTTC
>-|TRBJ2-3|TRBV19|-
CASSVTSTDTQYF
TGTGCCAGTAGCGTTACTAGCACAGATACGCAGTATTTT
>few|TRBJ1-2|TRBV27|-
CASSLYGADPYGYTF
TGTGCCAGCAGTTTATACGGCGCGGACCCCTATGGCTACACCTTC
>-|TRBJ1-6|TRBV20-1|-
CSARQGHNSPLHF
TGCAGTGCTAGACAGGGGCATAATTCACCCCTCCACTTT
>-|TRBJ1-1|TRBV15|TRBD1
CATSRDLLSQGVTEAFF
TGTGCCACCAGTAGAGATCTCTTGTCACAGGGGGTCACTGAAGCTTTCTTT
>few|TRBJ1-2|TRBV6-1|-
CASSVLGFYGYTF
TGTGCCAGCAGTGTTTTGGGGTTCTATGGCTACACCTTC
>-|TRBJ2-5|TRBV30|TRBD1
CAWWTGSGKETQYF
TGTGCCTGGTGGACAGGGTCGGGGAAAGAGACCCAGTACTTC
>-|TRBJ2-7|TRBV5-4|-
CASSSNLHGYEQYF
TGTGCCAGCAGCTCCAATCTTCATGGGTACGAGCAGTACTTC
>few|TRBJ2-2|TRBV27|TRBD2
CASSLYGTSGRAGGELFF
TGTGCCAGCAGTTTATACGGGACTAGCGGGAGGGCCGGCGGGGAGCTGTTTTTT
>-|TRBJ2-7|TRBV5-1|-
CASSLDGTVYEQYF
TGCGCCAGCAGCTTGGACGGGACGGTCTACGAGCAGTACTTC
>-|TRBJ2-2|TRBV20-1|-
CSAAQGPGELFF
TGCAGTGCTGCACAGGGCCCCGGGGAGCTGTTTTTT
>-|TRBJ2-5|TRBV6-1|TRBD2
CASLSGGASETQYF
TGTGCCAGCCTTAGCGGGGGGGCCAGTGAGACCCAGTACTTC
>-|TRBJ2-3|TRBV20-1|-
CSVQPGTDTQYF
TGCAGTGTACAGCCTGGTACAGATACGCAGTATTTT
>-|TRBJ2-3|TRBV11-2|-
CASSPSVVSTDTQYF
TGTGCCAGCAGCCCATCGGTGGTTAGCACAGATACGCAGTATTTT
>-|TRBJ1-1|TRBV11-2|-
CASSPPSLRSTEAFF
TGTGCCAGCAGCCCCCCGTCTTTGCGGAGCACTGAAGCTTTCTTT
>once|TRBJ1-2|TRBV9|TRBD1
CASSAASPYRDRNYGYTF
TGTGCCAGCAGCGCGGCGAGTCCGTACCGGGACAGGAACTATGGCTACACCTTC